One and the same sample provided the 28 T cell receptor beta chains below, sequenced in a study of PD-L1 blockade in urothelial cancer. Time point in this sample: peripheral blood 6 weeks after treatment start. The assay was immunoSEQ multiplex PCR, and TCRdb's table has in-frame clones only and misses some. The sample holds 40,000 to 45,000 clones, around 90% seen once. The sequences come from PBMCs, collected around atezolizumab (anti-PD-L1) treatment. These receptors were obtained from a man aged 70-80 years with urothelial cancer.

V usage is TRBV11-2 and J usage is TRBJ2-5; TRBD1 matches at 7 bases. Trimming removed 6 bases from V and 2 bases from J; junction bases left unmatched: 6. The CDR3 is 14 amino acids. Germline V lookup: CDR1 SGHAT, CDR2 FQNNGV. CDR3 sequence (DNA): TGTGCCAGCAGACTCCCGGGACAGCAAGAGACCCAGTACTTC. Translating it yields CASRLPGQQETQYF.

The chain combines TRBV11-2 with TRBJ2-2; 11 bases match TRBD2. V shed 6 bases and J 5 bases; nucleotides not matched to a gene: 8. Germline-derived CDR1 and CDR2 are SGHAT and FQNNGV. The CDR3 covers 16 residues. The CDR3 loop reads CASSLLAGDWTGELFF. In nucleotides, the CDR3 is TGTGCCAGCAGTCTACTAGCGGGAGATTGGACCGGGGAGCTGTTTTTT.

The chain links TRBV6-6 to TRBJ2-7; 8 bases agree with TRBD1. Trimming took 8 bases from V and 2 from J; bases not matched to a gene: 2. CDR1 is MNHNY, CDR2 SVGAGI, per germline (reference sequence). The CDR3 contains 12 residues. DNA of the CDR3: TGTGCCAGCCTGGACAGGGCCTACGAGCAGTACTTC. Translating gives CASLDRAYEQYF.

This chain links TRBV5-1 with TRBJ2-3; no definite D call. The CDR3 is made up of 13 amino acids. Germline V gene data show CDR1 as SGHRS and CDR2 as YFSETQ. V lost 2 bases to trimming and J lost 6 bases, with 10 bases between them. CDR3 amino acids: CASSFTPTDTQYF. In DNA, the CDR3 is TGCGCCAGCAGCTTTACGCCTACGGATACGCAGTATTTT.

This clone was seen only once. CDR3 bases: TGTGCCAGCAGCTCGGGACTAGCTACAGATACGCAGTATTTT. It translates to CASSSGLATDTQYF. J is TRBJ2-3 and V is TRBV7-7, with 9 bases fitting TRBD2. The ends lost 4 bases at V and 3 bases at J; junction bases unmatched: 2. Germline V gene sequence: CDR1 SSHAT, CDR2 FNYEAQ (reference sequence). The CDR3 sequence is 14 residues long.

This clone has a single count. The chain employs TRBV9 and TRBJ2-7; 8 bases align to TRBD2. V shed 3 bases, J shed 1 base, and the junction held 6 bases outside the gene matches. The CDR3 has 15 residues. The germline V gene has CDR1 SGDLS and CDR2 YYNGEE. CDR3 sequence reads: CASSEGLGVSYEQYF. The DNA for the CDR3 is TGTGCCAGCAGCGAGGGACTAGGGGTATCCTACGAGCAGTACTTC.

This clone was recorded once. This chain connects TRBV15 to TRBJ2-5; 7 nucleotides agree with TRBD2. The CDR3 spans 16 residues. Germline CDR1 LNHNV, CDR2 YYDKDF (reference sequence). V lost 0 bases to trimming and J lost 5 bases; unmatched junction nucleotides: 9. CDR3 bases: TGTGCCACCAGCAGAGATTCCGGCGGGAGCGGGGAGACCCAGTACTTC. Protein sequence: CATSRDSGGSGETQYF.

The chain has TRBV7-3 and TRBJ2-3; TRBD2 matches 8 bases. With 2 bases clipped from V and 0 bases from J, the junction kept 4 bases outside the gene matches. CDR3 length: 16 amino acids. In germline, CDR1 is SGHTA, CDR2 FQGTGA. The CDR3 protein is CASSLGLAGSTDTQYF. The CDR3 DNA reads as TGTGCCAGCAGCTTAGGACTAGCTGGTAGCACAGATACGCAGTATTTT.

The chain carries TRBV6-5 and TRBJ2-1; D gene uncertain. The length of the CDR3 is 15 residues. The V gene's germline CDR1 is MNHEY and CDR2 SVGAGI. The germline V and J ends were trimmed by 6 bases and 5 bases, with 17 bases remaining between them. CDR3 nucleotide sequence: TGTGCCAGCAGGCGTACTATAACTTTTAACAATGAGCAGTTCTTC. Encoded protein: CASRRTITFNNEQFF.

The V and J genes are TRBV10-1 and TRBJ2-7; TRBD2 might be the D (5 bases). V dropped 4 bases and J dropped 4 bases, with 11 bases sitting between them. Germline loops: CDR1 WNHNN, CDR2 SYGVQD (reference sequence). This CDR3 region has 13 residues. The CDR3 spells CASSGPSRYEQYF. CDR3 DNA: TGCGCCAGCAGTGGGCCTAGCAGATACGAGCAGTACTTC.

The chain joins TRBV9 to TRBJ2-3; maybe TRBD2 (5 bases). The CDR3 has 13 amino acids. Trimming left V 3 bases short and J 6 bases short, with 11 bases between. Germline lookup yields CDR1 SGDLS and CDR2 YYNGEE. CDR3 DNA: TGTGCCAGCAGCGCTATCTCTAGCGATACGCAGTATTTT. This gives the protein CASSAISSDTQYF.

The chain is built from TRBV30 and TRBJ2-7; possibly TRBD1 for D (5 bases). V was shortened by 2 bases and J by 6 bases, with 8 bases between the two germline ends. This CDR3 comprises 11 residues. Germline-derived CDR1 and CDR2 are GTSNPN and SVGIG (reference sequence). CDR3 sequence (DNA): TGTGCCTGGAGTACAACAGGCGAGCAGTACTTC. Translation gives CAWSTTGEQYF. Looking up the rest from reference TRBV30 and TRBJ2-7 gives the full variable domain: SQTIHQWPATLVQPVGSPLSLECTVEGTSNPNLYWYRQAAGRGLQLLFYSVGIGQISSEVPQNLSASRPQDRQFILSSKKLLLSDSGFYLCAWSTTGEQYFGPGTRLTVT.

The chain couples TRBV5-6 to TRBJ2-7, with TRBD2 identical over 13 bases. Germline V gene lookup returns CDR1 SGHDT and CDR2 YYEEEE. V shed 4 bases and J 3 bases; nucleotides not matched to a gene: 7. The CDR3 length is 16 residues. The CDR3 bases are TGTGCCAGCAGCCCGACTAGCGGGAGGAGGGTCTACGAGCAGTACTTC. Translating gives CASSPTSGRRVYEQYF.

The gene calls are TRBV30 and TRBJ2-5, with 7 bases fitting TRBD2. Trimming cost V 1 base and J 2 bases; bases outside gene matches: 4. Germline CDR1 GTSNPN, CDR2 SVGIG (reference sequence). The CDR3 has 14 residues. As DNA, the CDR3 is TGTGCCTGGAGTGGATGGGGGGGACAAGAGACCCAGTACTTC. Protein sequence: CAWSGWGGQETQYF.

The CDR3 region is CASRGTGGTGELFF. The CDR3, as DNA: TGTGCCAGCAGGGGGACAGGGGGGACCGGGGAGCTGTTTTTT. V is TRBV2 and J is TRBJ2-2; 11 bases align to TRBD1. Germline assignment: CDR1 SNHLY and CDR2 FYNNEI. V was pared by 6 bases and J by 5 bases, with 2 bases of the junction left unmatched. The CDR3 contains 14 residues.

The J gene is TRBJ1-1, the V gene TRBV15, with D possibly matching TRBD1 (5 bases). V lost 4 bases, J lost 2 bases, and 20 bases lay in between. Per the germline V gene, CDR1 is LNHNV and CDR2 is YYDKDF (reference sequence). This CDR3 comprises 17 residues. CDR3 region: CATSTHLWGGKNTEAFF. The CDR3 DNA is TGTGCCACCAGCACCCATCTGTGGGGGGGAAAAAACACTGAAGCTTTCTTT.

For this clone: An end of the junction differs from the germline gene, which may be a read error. The CDR3: CASSLAGRRDYGYTF. The CDR3 DNA reads TGTGCCAGCAGTTTGGCGGGGAGGAGGGACTATGGCTACACCTTC. The gene calls are TRBV5-6 and TRBJ1-2, with no clear D. The germline V gene has CDR1 SGHDT and CDR2 YYEEEE. This CDR3 spans 15 amino acids.

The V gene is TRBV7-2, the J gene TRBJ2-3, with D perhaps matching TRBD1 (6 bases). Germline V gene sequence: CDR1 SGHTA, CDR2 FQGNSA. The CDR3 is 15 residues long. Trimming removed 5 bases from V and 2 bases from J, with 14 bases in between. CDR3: CASSTRQDFTDTQYF. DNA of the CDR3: TGTGCCAGCAGCACCCGACAGGACTTCACAGATACGCAGTATTTT.

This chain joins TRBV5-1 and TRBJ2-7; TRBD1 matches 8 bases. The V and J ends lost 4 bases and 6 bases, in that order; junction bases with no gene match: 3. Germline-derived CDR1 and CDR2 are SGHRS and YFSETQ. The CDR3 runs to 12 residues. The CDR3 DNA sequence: TGCGCCAGCAGCCTCAGGGGGCGCGAGCAGTACTTC. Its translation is CASSLRGREQYF.

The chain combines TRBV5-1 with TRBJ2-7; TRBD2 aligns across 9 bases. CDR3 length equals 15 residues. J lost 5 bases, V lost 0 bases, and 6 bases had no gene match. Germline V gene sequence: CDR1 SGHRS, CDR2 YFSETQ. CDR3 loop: CASSLGLAGLDEQYF. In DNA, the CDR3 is TGCGCCAGCAGCTTGGGGCTAGCGGGACTCGACGAGCAGTACTTC.

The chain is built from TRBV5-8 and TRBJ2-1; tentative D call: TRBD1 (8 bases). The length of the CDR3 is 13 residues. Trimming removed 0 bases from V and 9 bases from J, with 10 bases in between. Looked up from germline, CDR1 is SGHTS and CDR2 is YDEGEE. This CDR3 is CASSLDRGGEQFF. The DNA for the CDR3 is TGTGCCAGCAGCTTGGACAGGGGGGGTGAGCAGTTCTTC. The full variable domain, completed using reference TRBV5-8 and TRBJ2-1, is EAGVTQSPTHLIKTRGQQATLRCSPISGHTSVYWYQQALGLGLQFLLWYDEGEERNRGNFPPRFSGRQFPNYSSELNVNALELEDSALYLCASSLDRGGEQFFGPGTRLTVL.

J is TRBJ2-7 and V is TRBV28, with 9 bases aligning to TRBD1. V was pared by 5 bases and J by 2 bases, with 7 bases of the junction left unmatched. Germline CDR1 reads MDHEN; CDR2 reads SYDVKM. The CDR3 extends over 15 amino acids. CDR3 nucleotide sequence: TGTGCCAGCAGTCTTACAGGGGGCATCGCCTACGAGCAGTACTTC. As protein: CASSLTGGIAYEQYF. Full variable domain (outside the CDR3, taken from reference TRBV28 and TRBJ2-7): DVKVTQSSRYLVKRTGEKVFLECVQDMDHENMFWYRQDPGLGLRLIYFSYDVKMKEKGDIPEGYSVSREKKERFSLILESASTNQTSMYLCASSLTGGIAYEQYFGPGTRLTVT.

The CDR3 DNA is TGTGCCAGTAGTTCCCGACAGGGGGTAGCAAGACAGCCCCAGCATTTT. Protein sequence: CASSSRQGVARQPQHF. The chain employs TRBV19 and TRBJ1-5; the match to TRBD1 covers 9 bases. The length of the CDR3 is 16 residues. V shed 5 bases and J 7 bases; nucleotides not matched to a gene: 12. Germline V CDR1 and CDR2: LNHDA, SQIVND (reference sequence).

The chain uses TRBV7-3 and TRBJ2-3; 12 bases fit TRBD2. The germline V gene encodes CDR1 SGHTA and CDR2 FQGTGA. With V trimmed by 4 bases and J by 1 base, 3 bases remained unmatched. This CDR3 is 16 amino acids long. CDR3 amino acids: CASSSTSGRGTDTQYF. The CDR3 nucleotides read TGTGCCAGCAGCTCGACTAGCGGGAGAGGCACAGATACGCAGTATTTT.

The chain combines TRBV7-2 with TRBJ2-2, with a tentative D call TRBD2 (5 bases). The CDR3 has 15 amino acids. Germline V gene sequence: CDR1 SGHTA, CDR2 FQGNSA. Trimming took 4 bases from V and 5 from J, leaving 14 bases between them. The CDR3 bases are TGTGCCAGCAGCTCGGGTACGGGATGGACCGGGGAGCTGTTTTTT. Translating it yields CASSSGTGWTGELFF.

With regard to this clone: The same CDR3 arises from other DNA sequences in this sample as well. CDR3 DNA: TGTGCCAGCTCACCAGACGGGAGCCCCGGGGAGCTGTTTTTT. It specifies CASSPDGSPGELFF. This sequence joins TRBV18 and TRBJ2-2; TRBD2 might be the D (6 bases). V lost 2 bases to trimming and J lost 6 bases, with 10 bases between them. CDR1 KGHSH and CDR2 LQKENI come from the germline V gene. The CDR3 loop spans 14 amino acids.

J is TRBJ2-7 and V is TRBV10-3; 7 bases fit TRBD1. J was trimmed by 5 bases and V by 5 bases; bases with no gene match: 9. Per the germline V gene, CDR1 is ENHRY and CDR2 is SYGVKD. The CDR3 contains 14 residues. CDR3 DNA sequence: TGTGCCATCAGTTCGGGACAGATTTTGGACGAGCAGTACTTC. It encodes CAISSGQILDEQYF.

The CDR3 sequence is CASSEYFEREQFF. CDR3 nucleotide sequence: TGTGCCAGCAGTGAATATTTCGAGCGGGAGCAGTTCTTC. The genes are TRBV6-1 and TRBJ2-1; D perhaps matches TRBD2 (5 bases). CDR1 and CDR2 from the germline V gene are MNHNS and SASEGT. CDR3 length: 13 residues. V dropped 2 bases and J dropped 10 bases, with 12 bases sitting between them.